Sequencing of this T cell receptor beta chain was carried out in a study of cytomegalovirus exposure and HLA in healthy donors. Primers: 60 Vbeta forward and 13 Jbeta reverse. The data were produced by immunoSEQ multiplex PCR, yet TCRdb's version contains in-frame clones alone and is incomplete. The sample has some 150,000 clones, about 79% seen once; the top ten hold about 1.7%. On this clone itself: Its specificity is unknown.

This CDR3 region has 16 residues. The J segment lost 1 base and the V segment lost 5 bases, leaving 9 bases of the junction unmatched. The germline V gene encodes CDR1 SGHNT and CDR2 YENEEA. The donors (healthy individuals) were bone marrow donors. Study-wide results and limits: A later analysis showed TCR association rates differing by HLA locus, peaking at DRB1 and lowest at HLA-C.

The clonotype was recovered from a female donor in good health and CMV-seropositive. The chain uses TRBV11-3 and TRBJ1-1; 8 nucleotides line up with TRBD1. Material: PBMCs. CDR3 sequence: CASSRGQGDTNTEAFF. In DNA, the CDR3 is TGTGCCAGCAGCCGAGGACAGGGCGACACGAACACTGAAGCTTTCTTT.